This T cell receptor (beta chain) was recorded in a study of T cells after yellow fever vaccination (dated by TCRdb to between 2018 and 2021). Regarding the complete study: Libraries from fractions with low cell numbers were prepared with the SMART-Seq v4 Ultra Low Input RNA kit. To track T-cell clones before and after primary and booster YFV17D yellow fever vaccination, bulk TCR alpha and beta repertoires were sequenced longitudinally. Two healthy male donors, one aged 18 to 29 and one aged 30 to 40 years, made up the cohort. Bulk PBMC replicates and cell subsets were isolated from blood drawn at multiple timepoints before and after both primary and secondary immunization. What the work shows at the level of the full study, not this receptor alone: Because abundant contaminating clonotypes from the bulk population could be contained in FACS-sorted repertoires, computational filtering was required. A small fraction of clonotypes showed up in both the CD4 and CD8 compartments, probably as a result of convergent recombination. Compared with the primary T-cell response, the secondary T-cell response was faster but weaker, reaching its peak on day 5 rather than on day 15. The study included only a couple of donors, which limits how far the findings can be generalized. Most clones expanded after primary vaccination (96% of CD4 and roughly 90% of CD8) were re-detected after the booster, suggesting that broad memory maintenance occurred.

V and J lose 5 bases and 0 bases, and a span of 7 bases separates them. Looking up the germline V gene yields CDR1 KGHSH and CDR2 LQKENI. CDR3 length: 13 amino acids, cysteine to phenylalanine. The DNA shown is the 39-base CDR3, in frame from base 1. TCR cDNA was made using 5'RACE template switching, a step that added a universal primer site and unique molecular identifiers. Priming of cDNA synthesis was performed from both the TCR alpha and TCR beta constant segments. Libraries were amplified in two PCR steps, with sample barcodes and sequencing adapters added in the second step. Libraries were sequenced on Illumina HiSeq 2500 (2x100 bp) or NovaSeq (2x150 bp). Regarding the original processing steps: MIGEC was used to demultiplex reads and collapse the reads into UMI consensus sequences, and MiXCR was used for V(D)J alignment. Clonotypes responding to the vaccine were identified with edgeR on replicate PBMC samples, with the criteria of FDR below 0.01 and a log2 fold change above 5 up to day 15. Bulk clonotypes were assigned CD4 or CD8 identity according to which sequenced CD4 or CD8 repertoire held them at higher abundance. Starting from the raw public reads, TCRdb applied fastp trimming at Q25, assembled clones with MiXCR and retained in-frame beta chains. Every CDR3 protein is listed once, alongside the most common genes and DNA of its rows. It is TCRdb's table, rather than the study itself, that gives the V and J calls and clone size. In all, the sample holds hundreds of thousands of distinct CDR3 sequences, and around 12% of those were seen once. Together, the top ten hold under 15% of the sample.

This clonotype was recorded at least ten times. Its recognized antigen is unknown. Base qualities were left out, and no much larger clone turns up one base away. The intended sense of this specimen's treatment or condition label: live attenuated yellow fever vaccine strain. At each blood-draw timepoint, two biological replicates of bulk PBMCs were obtained. PBMCs were isolated from peripheral blood using a standard Ficoll-Paque protocol. TriZol was used to extract RNA from bulk PBMCs, CD4 and CD8 fractions, and dextramer-positive and dextramer-negative fractions. The sample consisted of PBMCs, taken on the day of the yellow fever booster vaccination. The receptor was derived from a man younger than 45 who received the YFV17D yellow fever vaccine. Recombination connected TRBV18 to TRBJ1-1; confidence is insufficient to name the D gene. The CDR3 reads as follows: CASSAGVNTEAFF. DNA sequence: TGTGCCAGCTCAGCGGGAGTGAACACTGAAGCTTTCTTT.